The 9 T cell receptor beta chains listed next were all sequenced from one sample in a study of tumor and adjacent non-tumor tissue in lung cancer. Three rounds of nested PCR, following a modified ARM-PCR protocol, produced the TCRbeta library. TCRdb passed the multiplex PCR reads through MiXCR, listing each CDR3 protein once. The profile shows some 71,000 distinct CDR3 sequences, approximately 72% of them singletons. No cell sorting was done before RNA was extracted from the tissue. Sequencing was carried out using lung tumor tissue. Receptor source: a woman aged 40-49 years with non-small cell lung cancer.

A note on this clonotype: A read error may be the cause here, since a much bigger clone is one base away. The rearrangement joins TRBV30 to TRBJ1-5, with D possibly matching TRBD1 (6 bases). The CDR3 runs to 15 residues. Germline assignment: CDR1 GTSNPN and CDR2 SVGIG (reference sequence). Deletions cut 6 bases from V and 3 bases from J, with 18 bases between. Written as DNA, the CDR3 is TGTGCCTGCGAGGAACAGGGTGCGTACAATCAGCCCCAGCATTTT. As protein: CACEEQGAYNQPQHF. The full variable domain, rest sourced from reference TRBV30 and TRBJ1-5, is SQTIHQWPATLVQPVGSPLSLECTVEGTSNPNLYWYRQAAGRGLQLLFYSVGIGQISSEVPQNLSASRPQDRQFILSSKKLLLSDSGFYLCACEEQGAYNQPQHFGDGTRLSIL.

J is TRBJ2-1 and V is TRBV11-2; TRBD1 is a possible D gene (6 bases). Germline V gene lookup returns CDR1 SGHAT and CDR2 FQNNGV. This CDR3 is 16 amino acids long. Trimming shortened V by 1 base and J by 8 bases, and 18 bases separated the two germline ends. The CDR3 sequence: CASSLGLGGILYEQFF. In nucleotides, the CDR3 is TGTGCCAGCAGCTTAGGCCTAGGGGGAATCCTCTATGAGCAGTTCTTC.

The gene calls are TRBV4-1 and TRBJ1-6; perhaps TRBD1 as D (5 bases). This CDR3 region has 16 residues. The germline gives CDR1 MGHRA, CDR2 YSYEKL. The V gene lost 2 bases and the J gene lost 7 bases, with 15 bases spanning the gap. DNA for the CDR3: TGCGCCAGCAGCCAATGGTCCCGCAGGGTAAATTCACCCCTCCACTTT. Translated, it gives CASSQWSRRVNSPLHF.

J is TRBJ2-1 and V is TRBV11-3; 7 nucleotides align to TRBD1. The CDR3 extends over 16 amino acids. Germline V gene data show CDR1 as SGHNT and CDR2 as YENEEA. V lost 5 bases to trimming and J lost 5 bases; unmatched junction nucleotides: 12. Here the CDR3 DNA reads TGTGCCAGCAGCCGCTTACCGGGACAGATTCACAATGAGCAGTTCTTC. This translates into CASSRLPGQIHNEQFF.

With respect to this clonotype: The germline gene is not matched at one end of the junction; a read error may be the cause. The chain couples TRBV11-2 to TRBJ2-7; D call uncertain. From germline, CDR1 is SGHAT and CDR2 FQNNGV. This CDR3 is 15 amino acids long. The CDR3 here is CTSSLDPQKSYEQYF. In DNA form, the CDR3 reads TGTACCAGCAGTTTAGATCCCCAGAAGTCCTACGAGCAGTACTTC.

Of note for this clonotype: Being one base from a much bigger clone, this may be a read error. This chain links TRBV7-9 with TRBJ1-5; D gene unclear. CDR1 is SEHNR, CDR2 FQNEAQ, per germline (reference sequence). The CDR3 runs 14 residues. This chain's CDR3 is CTSSSLDSNQPQHF. CDR3 bases: TGTACCAGCAGCTCCCTGGACAGCAATCAGCCCCAGCATTTT.

The rearrangement links TRBV5-1 to TRBJ2-1; D is possibly TRBD2 (6 bases). Deletions cut 1 base from V and 7 bases from J, with 18 bases between. Per the germline V gene, CDR1 is SGHRS and CDR2 is YFSETQ. The CDR3 loop spans 16 amino acids. The CDR3 bases are TGCGCCAGCAGCTTGACGGACGGGAGTTTGTGGAATGAGCAGTTCTTC. Translation: CASSLTDGSLWNEQFF.

This clonotype was counted a few times. A read error may be the cause here, since a much bigger clone is one base away. J is TRBJ2-7 and V is TRBV6-2 or TRBV6-3, with unresolved D. This CDR3 is built from 14 residues. The V gene's germline CDR1 is MNHEY and CDR2 SVGEGT. The CDR3 DNA reads TGTGCCAGCAGTTATAGTATTGATGGTTACGTGCAGTACTTC. Translating it yields CASSYSIDGYVQYF.

On this clonotype: Because the CDR3 is missing its conserved closing phenylalanine or tryptophan, this is likely a read error. It is unclear where the CDR3 begins or ends on the DNA, so no DNA is shown, and the CDR3 is as TCRdb lists it. V and J are TRBV11-3 and TRBJ2-1; the DNA was not used to check the table's D call, TRBD2. CDR1 and CDR2 from the germline V gene are SGHNT and YENEEA. The CDR3 has 12 residues if both end residues are counted. This CDR3 is CASSWEGVEHFI.